Listed below are T cell receptor beta chains from one sample, sequenced in a study of glioma-infiltrating T cells after dendritic cell vaccination. Sequencing used immunoSEQ multiplex PCR; TCRdb keeps in-frame clones, though not all of them. Of roughly 85,000 clones listed, 85% are singletons. The sequencing used blood, collected after dendritic cell vaccination. These receptors were obtained from a human donor with glioblastoma. Each CDR3 is given with its conserved first and last residue. Each record gives: D gene, CDR3 length, clone size, V gene, J gene, CDR3 protein, CDR3 DNA. A D gene is named only where the DNA matches it firmly. Clone size is not always given. Where it is, it says once, few, many or a class for expanded clones.

D: -; length: 15; size: -; V: TRBV7-6; J: TRBJ1-3; CDR3: CASSLAQNSGNTIYF; DNA: TGTGCCAGCAGCTTAGCACAAAACTCTGGAAACACCATATATTTT
D: TRBD2; length: 14; size: once; V: TRBV9; J: TRBJ2-7; CDR3: CASSAWLAGYEQYF; DNA: TGTGCCAGCAGCGCCTGGCTAGCGGGCTACGAGCAGTACTTC
D: -; length: 13; size: -; V: TRBV18; J: TRBJ1-2; CDR3: CASSHRPENGYTF; DNA: TGTGCCAGCTCACACCGCCCGGAGAATGGCTACACCTTC
D: TRBD1; length: 14; size: few; V: TRBV4-3; J: TRBJ2-1; CDR3: CASSQAPDRGRQFF; DNA: TGCGCCAGCAGCCAGGCACCGGACAGGGGGCGTCAGTTCTTC
D: TRBD1; length: 12; size: once; V: TRBV28; J: TRBJ1-2; CDR3: CASSDRVGGYTF; DNA: TGTGCCAGCAGTGACAGGGTCGGGGGCTACACCTTC
D: -; length: 14; size: -; V: TRBV4-3; J: TRBJ2-7; CDR3: CASSPLVGSYEQYF; DNA: TGCGCCAGCAGCCCCCTAGTCGGGTCCTACGAGCAGTACTTC
D: TRBD1; length: 17; size: -; V: TRBV7-8; J: TRBJ2-1; CDR3: CASSFSAGQGAFNEQFF; DNA: TGTGCCAGCAGCTTTTCGGCGGGACAGGGGGCGTTCAATGAGCAGTTCTTC
D: TRBD1; length: 18; size: once; V: TRBV28; J: TRBJ2-1; CDR3: CASSLLLGQGAAYNEQFF; DNA: TGTGCCAGCAGCCTTTTGCTGGGACAGGGGGCTGCCTACAATGAGCAGTTCTTC
D: TRBD1; length: 16; size: -; V: TRBV5-6; J: TRBJ1-1; CDR3: CASGNSPGQGYTEAFF; DNA: TGTGCCAGCGGAAATTCGCCGGGACAGGGGTACACTGAAGCTTTCTTT
D: TRBD1; length: 15; size: -; V: TRBV11-2; J: TRBJ1-1; CDR3: CASSQRDRGNTEAFF; DNA: TGTGCCAGCAGTCAACGGGACAGGGGCAACACTGAAGCTTTCTTT
D: -; length: 13; size: -; V: TRBV11-1; J: TRBJ1-2; CDR3: CASSPGRDYGYTF; DNA: TGTGCCAGCAGCCCGGGCAGGGACTATGGCTACACCTTC
D: -; length: 13; size: few; V: TRBV6-4; J: TRBJ2-1; CDR3: CASSGGELDEQFF; DNA: TGTGCCAGCAGTGGGGGAGAGTTGGATGAGCAGTTCTTC
D: TRBD2; length: 16; size: -; V: TRBV11-2; J: TRBJ2-1; CDR3: CASSLEPTSGNNEQFF; DNA: TGTGCCAGCAGCTTAGAACCTACTAGCGGGAATAATGAGCAGTTCTTC
D: TRBD2; length: 18; size: -; V: TRBV7-9; J: TRBJ2-2; CDR3: CASSSLHSTSGNTGELFF; DNA: TGTGCCAGCAGTTCCCTTCACTCGACTAGCGGGAACACCGGGGAGCTGTTTTTT
D: TRBD1; length: 21; size: -; V: TRBV15; J: TRBJ1-5; CDR3: CATSRARGQGRTAGTNQPQHF; DNA: TGTGCCACCAGCAGAGCGAGGGGACAGGGGCGCACAGCGGGGACCAATCAGCCCCAGCATTTT
D: TRBD2; length: 15; size: -; V: TRBV28; J: TRBJ2-7; CDR3: CASSPAASGSYEQYF; DNA: TGTGCCAGCAGCCCCGCGGCTAGCGGGAGCTACGAGCAGTACTTC
D: -; length: 14; size: -; V: TRBV19; J: TRBJ2-1; CDR3: CASSVGLSYNEQFF; DNA: TGTGCCAGTAGCGTGGGACTTTCCTACAATGAGCAGTTCTTC